The present entry profiles one T cell receptor (beta chain) with its context. In the original workflow: Estimation of nucleated cell counts was performed using reference gene primer amplification. Sequenced by immunoSEQ multiplex PCR; TCRdb stores in-frame clones only, minus some. V and J calls plus clone size are reproduced from that table; the DNA served to infer D and trimming. Of over 250,000 clones in the sample, around 90% were seen once. Enrollment of patients from Seattle took place during active infection, with longitudinal follow-up. The CDR3 runs to 14 residues. CDR1 and CDR2 from the germline V gene are SNHLY and FYNNEI. V was cut by 3 bases and J by 1 base, with 9 bases left in between. The source of the sample is a study of blood T cell repertoires in COVID-19. The overall study: Nucleic acid was either cDNA or gDNA, and it came from T cells, B-cell-depleted T cells, or PBMCs.

The V call is TRBV2, the J call TRBJ1-1; D gene ambiguous. The sequence derives from a woman in her fifties or sixties with COVID-19, enrolled during active disease. The sample taken for sequencing was peripheral blood. CDR3 nucleotides: TGTGCCAGCAGTGAGGAGGGTAGGAACACTGAAGCTTTCTTT. As protein: CASSEEGRNTEAFF.